The T cell receptor (beta chain) described here comes from a study of blood T cell repertoires in COVID-19. Study overall: T cells, B-cell-depleted T cells, or PBMCs provided the cDNA or gDNA that served as material.

This CDR3 has 13 amino acids. V shed 6 bases and J 6 bases; nucleotides not matched to a gene: 5. Germline V lookup: CDR1 SQVTM, CDR2 ANQGSEA. Enrollment of patients from Seattle took place during active infection, with longitudinal follow-up. Authors' analysis steps: Amplification with reference gene primers provided the estimates of nucleated cell counts. The repertoire was sequenced with immunoSEQ multiplex PCR; TCRdb's copy has only in-frame clones and lacks some. D and trimming were read from the DNA, whereas the V and J calls and clone size are those reported in that table. The table shows 250,000 to 300,000 clones, with just over 90% occurring only once.

Specimen: peripheral blood. The chain uses TRBV29-1 and TRBJ1-2; 12 nucleotides match TRBD1. This sequence originates from a woman in her 30s with COVID-19, enrolled during active disease. CDR3 protein: CSVGTGGADGYTF. The CDR3 DNA follows: TGCAGCGTAGGGACAGGGGGCGCGGATGGCTACACCTTC.